Shown below are 2 T cell receptor beta chains from a single sample sequenced in a study of CD8 T cells in ankylosing spondylitis. One entry per CDR3 protein, called by TCRdb with MiXCR from the 5' RACE reads. The table includes roughly 230,000 distinct CDR3 sequences, 15% to 20% detected once. The specimen sequenced was blood, either unsorted or a sorted T cell fraction (not recorded which). The source of these receptors is a male donor with ankylosing spondylitis or in good health (not recorded which).

This clonotype has ten or more counts. As DNA, the CDR3 is TGTGCCAGCAGTCAATACCAATACCAGGGACTAGCGGGAGAGGGAGAGACCCAGTACTTC. It is translated as CASSQYQYQGLAGEGETQYF. The chain carries TRBV28 and TRBJ2-5; 14 positions match TRBD2. V lost 5 bases to trimming and J lost 4 bases; unmatched junction nucleotides: 18. The CDR3 contains 20 residues. Germline V lookup: CDR1 MDHEN, CDR2 SYDVKM.

This clonotype occurred many times. This chain connects TRBV27 to TRBJ1-5; D gene ambiguous. The V gene's germline CDR1 is MNHEY and CDR2 SMNVEV (reference sequence). With 2 bases removed from V and 11 bases from J, the gap between germline ends came to 7 bases. CDR3 length: 11 residues. CDR3 coding DNA: TGTGCCAGCAGTTTAACGGGGTCCCAGCATTTT. Its protein product is CASSLTGSQHF.